Following are 18 T cell receptor beta chains from one sample sequenced in a study of blood T cell repertoires in COVID-19. Using immunoSEQ multiplex PCR, the repertoire was profiled, and TCRdb retains in-frame clones only, with some absent. Seen here are 62,000 or so clones, roughly 85% observed once, and the top ten hold almost 1.5%. The sample consisted of peripheral blood. Receptors were obtained from an older woman with acute or convalescent COVID-19.

The sample holds one count of this clone. The CDR3 sequence: CASSPSGLGRAEAFF. The CDR3, as DNA: TGTGCCAGCAGTCCCTCCGGTCTAGGGAGGGCTGAAGCTTTCTTT. The V call is TRBV28, the J call TRBJ1-1; no clear D. Germline V gives CDR1 MDHEN, CDR2 SYDVKM. The V and J ends lost 5 bases and 6 bases respectively, with 19 bases between them. The CDR3 runs to 15 residues. Filled out from reference TRBV28 and TRBJ1-1, the complete variable domain reads DVKVTQSSRYLVKRTGEKVFLECVQDMDHENMFWYRQDPGLGLRLIYFSYDVKMKEKGDIPEGYSVSREKKERFSLILESASTNQTSMYLCASSPSGLGRAEAFFGQGTRLTVV.

This chain joins TRBV5-1 and TRBJ1-2; unclear D gene. Germline V lookup: CDR1 SGHRS, CDR2 YFSETQ. V lost 4 bases and J lost 0, with 16 bases in between. This CDR3 is 16 amino acids long. CDR3 residues: CASSPIVDTANYGYTF. The CDR3 DNA reads as TGCGCCAGCAGCCCCATTGTAGACACAGCTAACTATGGCTACACCTTC.

The V call is TRBV11-2, the J call TRBJ2-7; D remains ambiguous. The germline V gene has CDR1 SGHAT and CDR2 FQNNGV. The CDR3 runs 13 residues. V was cut by 6 bases and J by 3 bases, with 12 bases left in between. The CDR3 DNA sequence: TGTGCCAGCAGTGGTCACAGCCACTACGAGCAGTACTTC. Protein product: CASSGHSHYEQYF.

The CDR3 DNA follows: TGTGCCAGCAGCTTAGTAGGGGGGAACACCGGGGAGCTGTTTTTT. Residues: CASSLVGGNTGELFF. This rearrangement joins TRBV11-2 to TRBJ2-2; possible D gene TRBD1, 6 bases. This CDR3 comprises 15 residues. Germline V lookup: CDR1 SGHAT, CDR2 FQNNGV. V gave up 1 base and J gave up 1 base, with 7 bases separating them.

V and J are TRBV18 and TRBJ1-4; no clear D. This CDR3 is built from 16 residues. CDR1 and CDR2 (germline): KGHSH, LQKENI. Trimming stripped 3 bases from V and 3 bases from J, with 14 bases between. CDR3 bases: TGTGCCAGCTCACCTTCCCGACGGGTCTCTAATGAAAAACTGTTTTTT. It specifies CASSPSRRVSNEKLFF.

The V call is TRBV10-3, the J call TRBJ1-4, with a tentative D call TRBD1 (6 bases). Germline V lookup: CDR1 ENHRY, CDR2 SYGVKD. The CDR3 has 13 amino acids. V was shortened by 3 bases and J by 7 bases, with 9 bases between the two germline ends. The CDR3 protein is CAISEGGAEKLFF. CDR3 DNA sequence: TGTGCCATCAGTGAAGGGGGGGCTGAAAAACTGTTTTTT.

The chain has TRBV7-2 and TRBJ1-2, with 8 bases fitting TRBD1. Per germline, CDR1 SGHTA and CDR2 FQGNSA. There are 16 residues in the CDR3. J was trimmed by 4 bases and V by 5 bases; bases with no gene match: 12. Here the CDR3 reads CASSPPPGQASYGYTF. The DNA of the CDR3 is TGTGCCAGCAGCCCCCCCCCGGGACAGGCATCCTATGGCTACACCTTC.

The chain uses TRBV30 and TRBJ2-2; 10 bases agree with TRBD1. This CDR3 contains 16 residues. V lost 2 bases and J lost 4; bases outside the gene matches: 7. Germline CDR1 is GTSNPN and CDR2 is SVGIG (reference sequence). Written as DNA, the CDR3 is TGTGCCTGGAGTAACAGGACAGGGGGAATCACCGGGGAGCTGTTTTTT. This gives the protein CAWSNRTGGITGELFF.

The chain is built from TRBV5-4 and TRBJ1-2; D possibly corresponds to TRBD1 (6 bases). Germline V CDR1 and CDR2: SGHNT, YYREEE (reference sequence). The CDR3 length is 14 residues. V was pared by 0 bases and J by 8 bases, with 14 bases between. CDR3 sequence reads: CASSLVGRGGGYTF. CDR3 DNA sequence: TGTGCCAGCAGCTTGGTGGGCAGGGGCGGCGGCTACACCTTC. Combining the CDR3 with reference TRBV5-4 and TRBJ1-2 gives the whole variable domain ETGVTQSPTHLIKTRGQQVTLRCSSQSGHNTVSWYQQALGQGPQFIFQYYREEENGRGNFPPRFSGLQFPNYSSELNVNALELDDSALYLCASSLVGRGGGYTFGSGTRLTVV.

The chain joins TRBV3-1 (or the pseudogene TRBV3-2) to TRBJ2-2, with 9 positions matching TRBD2. Per germline, CDR1 LGHDT and CDR2 YNNKEL (reference sequence). This CDR3 comprises 14 residues. Trimming cost V 3 bases and J 6 bases; bases outside gene matches: 2. The CDR3 DNA reads as TGTGCCAGCAGCCAGGCGGGGGGGCCCGGGGAGCTGTTTTTT. Translating gives CASSQAGGPGELFF.

This clone was seen more than once but under ten times. The chain carries TRBV5-1 and TRBJ2-7; possibly TRBD1 for D (6 bases). The ends were cut back, 0 bases at V and 5 bases at J, with 12 bases in the middle. CDR1 SGHRS and CDR2 YFSETQ come from the germline V gene. This CDR3 contains 14 residues. The CDR3 loop reads CASSLGQGTHEQYF. CDR3 coding DNA: TGCGCCAGCAGCTTGGGGCAGGGGACCCACGAGCAGTACTTC. Supplemented by reference TRBV5-1 and TRBJ2-7, the full variable domain reads KAGVTQTPRYLIKTRGQQVTLSCSPISGHRSVSWYQQTPGQGLQFLFEYFSETQRNKGNFPGRFSGRQFSNSRSEMNVSTLELGDSALYLCASSLGQGTHEQYFGPGTRLTVT.

The genes are TRBV6-5 and TRBJ2-3, with TRBD1 matching over 9 bases. V shed 7 bases and J 2 bases; nucleotides not matched to a gene: 4. Looked up from germline, CDR1 is MNHEY and CDR2 is SVGAGI. This CDR3 contains 14 residues. CDR3 loop: CASKDRGVTDTQYF. The CDR3 nucleotides are TGTGCCAGCAAGGACAGGGGCGTCACAGATACGCAGTATTTT.

The V gene is TRBV12-3 or TRBV12-4, the J gene TRBJ2-7; tentatively, D is TRBD2 (5 bases). The CDR3 consists of 13 residues. Trimming cost V 8 bases and J 7 bases, with 18 bases left between them. The chain's CDR3 is CASRATGGPEQYF. For the CDR3, the DNA is TGTGCCAGCCGAGCAACCGGAGGCCCGGAGCAGTACTTC.

A single count supports this clone. The chain employs TRBV19 and TRBJ1-1; a possible D gene is TRBD1 (6 bases). CDR1 is LNHDA and CDR2 is SQIVND in the germline V gene (reference sequence). V lost 8 bases and J lost 2, with 9 bases in between. There are 12 residues in the CDR3. CDR3 sequence reads: CASGQSNTEAFF. Here the CDR3 DNA reads TGTGCCAGTGGACAGTCCAACACTGAAGCTTTCTTT.

This clone showed up just once. J is TRBJ2-7 and V is TRBV3-1 (or the pseudogene TRBV3-2); TRBD2 matches 8 bases. The germline gives CDR1 LGHDT, CDR2 YNNKEL (reference sequence). The V gene end was trimmed by 5 bases and the J gene end by 4 bases; junction bases not matched to a gene: 10. CDR3 length: 15 amino acids. CDR3 residues: CASSSRDGGDYEQYF. The DNA of the CDR3 is TGTGCCAGCAGCTCCCGGGACGGGGGGGATTACGAGCAGTACTTC.

In this sample, this clone turned up once. The chain employs TRBV9 and TRBJ2-5, with TRBD2 identical over 12 bases. Germline V gene sequence: CDR1 SGDLS, CDR2 YYNGEE. The CDR3 has 18 amino acids. The trim removed 0 bases at V and 4 bases at J, leaving 10 bases unmatched. The CDR3: CASSVVPTSGGTRETQYF. CDR3 DNA: TGTGCCAGCAGCGTAGTGCCAACTAGCGGGGGGACCCGAGAGACCCAGTACTTC.

The chain has TRBV19 and TRBJ2-6, with D possibly matching TRBD1 (6 bases). Germline values: CDR1 LNHDA, CDR2 SQIVND (reference sequence). This CDR3 region has 13 residues. The V end lost 8 bases, the J end lost 4 bases, and 9 bases lay between the germline ends. The chain's CDR3 is CASGQPGANVLTF. The CDR3 bases are TGTGCCAGTGGACAGCCCGGGGCCAACGTCCTGACTTTC.

The chain carries TRBV5-1 and TRBJ1-2, with TRBD1 matching over 9 bases. Germline assignment: CDR1 SGHRS and CDR2 YFSETQ. This CDR3 has 15 residues. Trimming took 2 bases from V and 4 from J; bases not matched to a gene: 6. CDR3 residues: CASSLTGGPTYGYTF. The CDR3 region has the DNA TGCGCCAGCAGCTTAACAGGGGGCCCGACCTATGGCTACACCTTC. Looking up the rest from reference TRBV5-1 and TRBJ1-2 gives the full variable domain: KAGVTQTPRYLIKTRGQQVTLSCSPISGHRSVSWYQQTPGQGLQFLFEYFSETQRNKGNFPGRFSGRQFSNSRSEMNVSTLELGDSALYLCASSLTGGPTYGYTFGSGTRLTVV.